This T cell receptor (beta chain) was observed in a study of T cells in Graves' hyperthyroidism and ophthalmopathy. It was RNA transcripts that yielded the amplified TCR beta CDR3 regions. The HTBI set primed first-round TCR CDR3 RT-PCR. One entry per CDR3 protein results from TCRdb running MiXCR on the multiplex PCR reads. The table includes 750,000 to 900,000 distinct CDR3 sequences, 35% to 40% detected once. Study findings and constraints: Peripheral blood also featured most of the thyroid clonotypes expanded above 0.001.

As concerns this clonotype: No antigen is known for it.

The CDR3 totals 15 residues. The V and J ends lost 2 bases and 0 bases respectively, with 9 bases between them. Germline values: CDR1 MNHEY, CDR2 SVGAGI. The chain uses TRBV6-5 and TRBJ2-3; D not certain. The receptor's source is a man aged 18 to 30 with Graves' hyperthyroidism. Specimen: blood. CDR3 coding DNA: TGTGCCAGCAGTTACAGGTGGTCTAGCACAGATACGCAGTATTTT. Translated, it gives CASSYRWSSTDTQYF.